Below are 5 T cell receptor beta chains sequenced from a single sample in a study of PD-1 blockade in classical Hodgkin lymphoma. Measured with immunoSEQ multiplex PCR; TCRdb has only the in-frame clones, and not every one. The sample yields around 43,000 clones, approximately 91% seen once. Time point here: newly diagnosed, previously untreated cHL patient sample. The sample comprised peripheral blood mononuclear cells (PBMCs). The receptors derive from a human donor with classical Hodgkin lymphoma.

CDR3 nucleotide sequence: TGTGCCAGCAGGAGGGGCGGTTCCTACAATGAGCAGTTCTTC. Its translation: CASRRGGSYNEQFF. V usage is TRBV25-1 and J usage is TRBJ2-1; D is perhaps TRBD1 or TRBD2 (5 bases each). Trimming shortened V by 6 bases and J by 1 base, and 10 bases separated the two germline ends. Per germline, CDR1 MGHDK and CDR2 SYGVNS. The CDR3 sequence is 14 residues long.

The V and J genes are TRBV29-1 and TRBJ1-4; 7 nucleotides align to TRBD1. Trimming removed 4 bases from V and 5 bases from J; junction bases left unmatched: 7. The CDR3 has 14 amino acids. Germline V lookup: CDR1 SQVTM, CDR2 ANQGSEA. The CDR3 protein is CSVGDGTANEKLFF. CDR3 DNA: TGCAGCGTTGGGGACGGGACAGCGAATGAAAAACTGTTTTTT. Full variable domain (rest looked up from reference TRBV29-1 and TRBJ1-4): SAVISQKPSRDICQRGTSLTIQCQVDSQVTMMFWYRQQPGQSLTLIATANQGSEATYESGFVIDKFPISRPNLTFSTLTVSNMSPEDSSIYLCSVGDGTANEKLFFGSGTQLSVL.

The sample holds a few counts of this clone. This rearrangement joins TRBV29-1 to TRBJ2-1; weak D call: TRBD1 (5 bases). Germline CDR1 and CDR2: SQVTM and ANQGSEA. The CDR3 runs 16 residues. V was pared by 3 bases and J by 4 bases, with 19 bases between. The CDR3 protein is CSVERTQGNIYNEQFF. The CDR3 DNA reads as TGCAGCGTTGAGCGGACCCAGGGAAACATTTACAATGAGCAGTTCTTC.

V and J are TRBV28 and TRBJ1-1; 8 bases align to TRBD1. CDR3 size: 14 residues. The V gene's germline CDR1 is MDHEN and CDR2 SYDVKM. Trimming at V came to 6 bases and at J to 2 bases, leaving 5 bases not matched to a gene. The DNA of the CDR3 is TGTGCCAGCAGGGGGACAGGTCCCAACACTGAAGCTTTCTTT. Translating gives CASRGTGPNTEAFF.

The gene calls are TRBV19 and TRBJ2-7; 7 positions agree with TRBD1. Looked up from germline, CDR1 is LNHDA and CDR2 is SQIVND (reference sequence). The CDR3 has 16 residues. Germline trimming cut 3 bases from V and 0 bases from J; bases unmatched to any gene: 8. CDR3 sequence reads: CASSMGTASFSYEQYF. The CDR3 DNA is TGTGCCAGTAGTATGGGGACAGCTTCATTCTCCTACGAGCAGTACTTC. Combining the CDR3 with reference TRBV19 and TRBJ2-7 gives the whole variable domain DGGITQSPKYLFRKEGQNVTLSCEQNLNHDAMYWYRQDPGQGLRLIYYSQIVNDFQKGDIAEGYSVSREKKESFPLTVTSAQKNPTAFYLCASSMGTASFSYEQYFGPGTRLTVT.